This note documents a single T cell receptor (beta chain) sequence. These data belong to a study of cytomegalovirus exposure and HLA in healthy donors. The PCR contained 60 Vbeta and 13 Jbeta primers. Some clones are missing from TCRdb's copy, which holds only in-frame ones; the method was immunoSEQ multiplex PCR. The sample includes about 61,000 clones, roughly nine tenths seen only once; the top ten take roughly 1.6%. The CDR3 is made up of 13 amino acids. Per germline, CDR1 SGHTA and CDR2 FQGNSA. V was clipped by 7 bases and J by 0 bases, with 10 bases between them. The sequence derives from a man aged 25 to 40 in good health and CMV-seropositive. Sequenced sample: PBMCs. The rearrangement links TRBV7-2 to TRBJ2-7; tentative D call: TRBD1 (6 bases). The CDR3 reads CASNRDNSYEQYF. CDR3 nucleotides: TGTGCCAGCAACCGGGACAACTCCTACGAGCAGTACTTC.